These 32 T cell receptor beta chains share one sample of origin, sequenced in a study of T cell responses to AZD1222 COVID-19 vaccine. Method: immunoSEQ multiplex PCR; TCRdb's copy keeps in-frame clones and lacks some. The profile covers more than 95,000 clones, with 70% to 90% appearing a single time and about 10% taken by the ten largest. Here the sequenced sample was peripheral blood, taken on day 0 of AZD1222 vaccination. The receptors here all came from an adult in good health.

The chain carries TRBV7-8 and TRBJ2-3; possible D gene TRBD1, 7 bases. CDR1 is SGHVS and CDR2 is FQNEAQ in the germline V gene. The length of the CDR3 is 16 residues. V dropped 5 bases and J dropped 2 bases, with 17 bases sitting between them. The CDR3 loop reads CASSGGTAEFTDTQYF. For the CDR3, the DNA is TGTGCCAGCAGCGGAGGGACAGCCGAGTTCACAGATACGCAGTATTTT.

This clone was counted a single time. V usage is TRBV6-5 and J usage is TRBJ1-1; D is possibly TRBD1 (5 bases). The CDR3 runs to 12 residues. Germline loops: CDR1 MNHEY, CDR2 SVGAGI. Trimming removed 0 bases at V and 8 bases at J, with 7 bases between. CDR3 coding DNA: TGTGCCAGCAGTTACTCGTGGGGGGAAGCTTTCTTT. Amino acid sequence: CASSYSWGEAFF.

The CDR3 loop reads CASSPSQGRDGTEAFF. The CDR3 DNA follows: TGTGCCAGCTCACCATCCCAAGGACGAGATGGCACTGAAGCTTTCTTT. V usage is TRBV18 and J usage is TRBJ1-1; D not resolved. CDR1 is KGHSH, CDR2 LQKENI, per germline. V lost 2 bases and J lost 4, with 17 bases in between. CDR3 length: 16 residues.

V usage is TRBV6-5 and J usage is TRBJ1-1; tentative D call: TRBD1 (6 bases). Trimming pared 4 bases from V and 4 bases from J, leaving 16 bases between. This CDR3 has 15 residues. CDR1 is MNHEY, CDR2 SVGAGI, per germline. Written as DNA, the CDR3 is TGTGCCAGCAGTTCCCCCCGGACAGACGGCACTGAAGCTTTCTTT. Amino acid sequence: CASSSPRTDGTEAFF.

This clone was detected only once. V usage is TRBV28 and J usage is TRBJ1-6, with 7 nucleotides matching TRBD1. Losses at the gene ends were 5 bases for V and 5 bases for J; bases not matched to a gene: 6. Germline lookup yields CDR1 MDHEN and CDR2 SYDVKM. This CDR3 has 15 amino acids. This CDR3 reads CASSPRDSHNSPLHF. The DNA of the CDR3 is TGTGCCAGCAGTCCTAGGGACAGTCATAATTCACCCCTCCACTTT.

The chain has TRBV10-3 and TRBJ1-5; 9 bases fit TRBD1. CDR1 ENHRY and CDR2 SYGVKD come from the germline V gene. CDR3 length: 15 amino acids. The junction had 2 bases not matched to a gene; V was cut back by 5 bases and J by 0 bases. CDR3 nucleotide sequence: TGTGCCATCAGTACAGGGGGCTATAGCAATCAGCCCCAGCATTTT. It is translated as CAISTGGYSNQPQHF.

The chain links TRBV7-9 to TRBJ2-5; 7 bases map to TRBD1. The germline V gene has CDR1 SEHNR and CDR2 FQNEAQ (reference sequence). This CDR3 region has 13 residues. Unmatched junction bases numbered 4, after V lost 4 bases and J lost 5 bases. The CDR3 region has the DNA TGTGCCAGCAGCTCCGGGACAGTTGAGACCCAGTACTTC. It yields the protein CASSSGTVETQYF.

The CDR3 nucleotides are TGCGCCAGCAGCCATTCGGGACAGGGGAACACTGAAGCTTTCTTT. Protein sequence: CASSHSGQGNTEAFF. The gene calls are TRBV5-1 and TRBJ1-1; 9 nucleotides match TRBD1. CDR3 length equals 15 residues. V shed 4 bases and J 1 base; nucleotides not matched to a gene: 5. The V gene's germline CDR1 is SGHRS and CDR2 YFSETQ.

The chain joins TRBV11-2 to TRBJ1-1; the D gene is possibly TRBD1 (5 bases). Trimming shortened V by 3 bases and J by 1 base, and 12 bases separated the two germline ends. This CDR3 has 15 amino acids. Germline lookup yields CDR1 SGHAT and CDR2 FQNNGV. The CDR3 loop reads CASSFARTSNTEAFF. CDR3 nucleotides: TGTGCCAGCAGCTTCGCTCGGACATCGAACACTGAAGCTTTCTTT.

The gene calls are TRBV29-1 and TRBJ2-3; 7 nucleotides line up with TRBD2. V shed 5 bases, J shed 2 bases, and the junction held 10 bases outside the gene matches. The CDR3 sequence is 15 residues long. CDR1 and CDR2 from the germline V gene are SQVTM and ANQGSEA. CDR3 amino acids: CSVLGDGGSTDTQYF. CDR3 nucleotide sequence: TGCAGCGTTCTCGGGGACGGGGGGTCCACAGATACGCAGTATTTT.

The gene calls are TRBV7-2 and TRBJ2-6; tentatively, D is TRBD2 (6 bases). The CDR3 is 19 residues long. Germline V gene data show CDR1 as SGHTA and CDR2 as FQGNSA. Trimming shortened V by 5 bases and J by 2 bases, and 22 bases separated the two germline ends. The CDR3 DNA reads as TGTGCCAGCAGCCCCGGGGTCGGGGGATTGGGAACTGGGGCCAACGTCCTGACTTTC. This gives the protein CASSPGVGGLGTGANVLTF. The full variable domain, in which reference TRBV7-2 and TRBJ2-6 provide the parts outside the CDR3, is GAGVSQSPSNKVTEKGKDVELRCDPISGHTALYWYRQSLGQGLEFLIYFQGNSAPDKSGLPSDRFSAERTGGSVSTLTIQRTQQEDSAVYLCASSPGVGGLGTGANVLTFGAGSRLTVL.

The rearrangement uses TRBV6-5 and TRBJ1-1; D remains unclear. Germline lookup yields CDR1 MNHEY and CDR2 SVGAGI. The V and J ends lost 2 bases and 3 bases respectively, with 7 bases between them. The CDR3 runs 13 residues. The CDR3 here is CASSYMGDTEAFF. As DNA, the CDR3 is TGTGCCAGCAGTTACATGGGTGACACTGAAGCTTTCTTT.

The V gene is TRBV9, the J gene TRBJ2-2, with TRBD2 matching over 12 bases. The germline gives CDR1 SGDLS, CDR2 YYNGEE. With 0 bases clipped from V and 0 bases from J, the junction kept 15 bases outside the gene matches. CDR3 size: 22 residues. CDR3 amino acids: CASSVEARLAGGRVPNTGELFF. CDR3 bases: TGTGCCAGCAGCGTAGAGGCCCGGCTAGCGGGGGGGCGAGTTCCGAACACCGGGGAGCTGTTTTTT.

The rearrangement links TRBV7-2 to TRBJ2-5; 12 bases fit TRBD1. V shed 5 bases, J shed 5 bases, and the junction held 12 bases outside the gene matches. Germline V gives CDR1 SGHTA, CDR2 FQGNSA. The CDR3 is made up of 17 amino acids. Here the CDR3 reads CASSRRGQGASRETQYF. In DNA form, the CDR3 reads TGTGCCAGCAGCCGCAGGGGACAGGGGGCAAGTAGGGAGACCCAGTACTTC.

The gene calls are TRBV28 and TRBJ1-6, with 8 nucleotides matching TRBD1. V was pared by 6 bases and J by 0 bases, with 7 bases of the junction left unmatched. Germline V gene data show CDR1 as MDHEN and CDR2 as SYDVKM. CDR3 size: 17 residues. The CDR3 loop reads CASSTRTGSSYNSPLHF. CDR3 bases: TGTGCCAGCAGCACGAGGACAGGGAGCTCCTATAATTCACCCCTCCACTTT.

CDR3 DNA: TGCGCCAGCAGCTTGCAAGCGGATTCACCCCTCCACTTT. This translates into CASSLQADSPLHF. The rearrangement uses TRBV5-1 and TRBJ1-6; D is ambiguous. The CDR3 has 13 residues. CDR1 and CDR2 from the germline V gene are SGHRS and YFSETQ. Trimming cost V 1 base and J 8 bases, with 7 bases left between them.

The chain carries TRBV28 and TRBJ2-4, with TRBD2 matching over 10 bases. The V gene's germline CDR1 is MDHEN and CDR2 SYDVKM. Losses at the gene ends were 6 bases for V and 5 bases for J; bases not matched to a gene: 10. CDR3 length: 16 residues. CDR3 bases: TGTGCCAGCAGGCAAGCCGGGACTAGCGTCCAAAACATTCAGTACTTC. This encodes CASRQAGTSVQNIQYF. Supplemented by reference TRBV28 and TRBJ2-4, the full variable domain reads DVKVTQSSRYLVKRTGEKVFLECVQDMDHENMFWYRQDPGLGLRLIYFSYDVKMKEKGDIPEGYSVSREKKERFSLILESASTNQTSMYLCASRQAGTSVQNIQYFGAGTRLSVL.

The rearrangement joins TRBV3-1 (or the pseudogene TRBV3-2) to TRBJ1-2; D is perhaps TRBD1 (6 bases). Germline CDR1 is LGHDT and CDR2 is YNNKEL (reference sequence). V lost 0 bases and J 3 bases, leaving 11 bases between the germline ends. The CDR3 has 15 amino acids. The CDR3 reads CASSQENREYYGYTF. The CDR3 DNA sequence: TGTGCCAGCAGCCAAGAGAACAGGGAATACTATGGCTACACCTTC.

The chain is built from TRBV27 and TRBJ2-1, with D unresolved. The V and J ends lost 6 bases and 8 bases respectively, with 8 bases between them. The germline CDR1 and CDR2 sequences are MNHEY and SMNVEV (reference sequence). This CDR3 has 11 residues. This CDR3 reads CASSQKYEQFF. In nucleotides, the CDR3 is TGTGCCAGCAGCCAGAAGTATGAGCAGTTCTTC.

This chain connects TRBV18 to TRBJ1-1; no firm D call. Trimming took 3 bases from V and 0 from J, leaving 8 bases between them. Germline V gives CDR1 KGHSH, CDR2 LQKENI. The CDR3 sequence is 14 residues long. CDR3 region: CASSPLSLNTEAFF. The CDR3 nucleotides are TGTGCCAGCTCACCTCTCAGTTTGAACACTGAAGCTTTCTTT.

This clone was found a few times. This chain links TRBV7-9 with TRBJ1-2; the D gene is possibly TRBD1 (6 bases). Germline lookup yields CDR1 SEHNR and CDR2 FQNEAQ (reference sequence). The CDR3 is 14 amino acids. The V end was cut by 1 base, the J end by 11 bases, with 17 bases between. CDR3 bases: TGTGCCAGCAGCTTAGATAGCGGGACAAGGCTTTACACCTTC. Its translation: CASSLDSGTRLYTF. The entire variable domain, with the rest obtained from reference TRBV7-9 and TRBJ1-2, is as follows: DTGVSQNPRHKITKRGQNVTFRCDPISEHNRLYWYRQTLGQGPEFLTYFQNEAQLEKSRLLSDRFSAERPKGSFSTLEIQRTEQGDSAMYLCASSLDSGTRLYTFGSGTRLTVV.

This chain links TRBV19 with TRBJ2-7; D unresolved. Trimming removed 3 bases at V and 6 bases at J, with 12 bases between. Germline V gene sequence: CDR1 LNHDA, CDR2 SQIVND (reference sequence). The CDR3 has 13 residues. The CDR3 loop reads CASSMPGRSEQYF. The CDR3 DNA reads TGTGCCAGTAGTATGCCGGGCCGGTCCGAGCAGTACTTC.

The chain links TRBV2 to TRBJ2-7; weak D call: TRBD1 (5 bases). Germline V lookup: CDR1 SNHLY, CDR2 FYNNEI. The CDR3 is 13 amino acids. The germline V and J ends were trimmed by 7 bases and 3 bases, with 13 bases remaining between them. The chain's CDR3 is CASKLDRNYEQYF. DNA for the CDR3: TGTGCCAGCAAGCTTGACAGAAACTACGAGCAGTACTTC.

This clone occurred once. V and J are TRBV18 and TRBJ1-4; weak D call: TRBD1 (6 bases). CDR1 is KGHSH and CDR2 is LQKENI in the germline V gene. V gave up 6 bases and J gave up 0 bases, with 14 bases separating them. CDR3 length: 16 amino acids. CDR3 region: CASSFDRPPTNEKLFF. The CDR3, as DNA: TGTGCCAGCTCTTTCGACAGGCCCCCAACTAATGAAAAACTGTTTTTT.

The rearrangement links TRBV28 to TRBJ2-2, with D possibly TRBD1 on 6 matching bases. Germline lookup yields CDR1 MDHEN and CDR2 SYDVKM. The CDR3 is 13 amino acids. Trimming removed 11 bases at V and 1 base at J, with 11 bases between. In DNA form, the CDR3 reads TGTGCCGGGGGCGGACTGAACACCGGGGAGCTGTTTTTT. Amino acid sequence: CAGGGLNTGELFF.

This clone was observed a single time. The chain's CDR3 is CASTNRSFSSGNTIYF. CDR3 sequence (DNA): TGTGCCAGTACAAACAGGAGTTTCAGCTCTGGAAACACCATATATTTT. J is TRBJ1-3 and V is TRBV19; tentative D call: TRBD1 (5 bases). Per germline, CDR1 LNHDA and CDR2 SQIVND (reference sequence). Trimming removed 7 bases from V and 0 bases from J, with 16 bases in between. CDR3 length: 16 amino acids.

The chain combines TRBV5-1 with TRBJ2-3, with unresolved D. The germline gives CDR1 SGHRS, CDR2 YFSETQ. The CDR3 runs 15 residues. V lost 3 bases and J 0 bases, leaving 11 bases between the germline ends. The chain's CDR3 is CASSYRAPSTDTQYF. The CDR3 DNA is TGCGCCAGCAGCTATCGGGCGCCCAGCACAGATACGCAGTATTTT. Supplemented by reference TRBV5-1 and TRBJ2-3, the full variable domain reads KAGVTQTPRYLIKTRGQQVTLSCSPISGHRSVSWYQQTPGQGLQFLFEYFSETQRNKGNFPGRFSGRQFSNSRSEMNVSTLELGDSALYLCASSYRAPSTDTQYFGPGTRLTVL.

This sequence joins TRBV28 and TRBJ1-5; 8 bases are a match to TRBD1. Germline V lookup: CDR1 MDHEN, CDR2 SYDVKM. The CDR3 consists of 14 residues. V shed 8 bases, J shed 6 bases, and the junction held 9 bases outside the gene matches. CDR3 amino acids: CASRMAGGGQPQHF. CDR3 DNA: TGTGCCAGCCGAATGGCAGGGGGCGGTCAGCCCCAGCATTTT.

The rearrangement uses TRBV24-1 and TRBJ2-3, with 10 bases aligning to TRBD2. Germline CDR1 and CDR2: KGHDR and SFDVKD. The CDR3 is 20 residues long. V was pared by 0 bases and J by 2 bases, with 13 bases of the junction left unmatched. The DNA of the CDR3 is TGTGCCACCAGTGATTTGGGGGTTCCTTTAGCGGGAGGTGCCACAGATACGCAGTATTTT. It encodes CATSDLGVPLAGGATDTQYF.

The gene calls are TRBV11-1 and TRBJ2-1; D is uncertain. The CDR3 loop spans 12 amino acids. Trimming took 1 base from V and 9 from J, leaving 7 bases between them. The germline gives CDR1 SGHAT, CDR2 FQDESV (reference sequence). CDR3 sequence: CASSLVQGEQFF. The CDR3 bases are TGTGCCAGCAGCTTAGTCCAAGGTGAGCAGTTCTTC.

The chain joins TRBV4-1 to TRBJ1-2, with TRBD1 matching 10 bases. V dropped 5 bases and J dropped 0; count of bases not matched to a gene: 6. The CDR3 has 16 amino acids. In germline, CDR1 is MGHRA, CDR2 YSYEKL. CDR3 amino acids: CASSYRQGATNYGYTF. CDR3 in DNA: TGCGCCAGCAGCTATAGACAGGGGGCCACTAACTATGGCTACACCTTC.

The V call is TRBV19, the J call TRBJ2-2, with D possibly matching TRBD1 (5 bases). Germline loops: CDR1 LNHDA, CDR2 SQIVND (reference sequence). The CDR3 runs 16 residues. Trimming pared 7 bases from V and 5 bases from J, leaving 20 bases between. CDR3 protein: CASTTRSGLTTGELFF. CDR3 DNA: TGTGCCAGTACCACCCGATCAGGGCTAACGACCGGGGAGCTGTTTTTT.